Following are 11 T cell receptor beta chains from one sample sequenced in a study of cytomegalovirus exposure and HLA in healthy donors. It was with 60 Vbeta and 13 Jbeta primers that the PCR ran. The assay was immunoSEQ multiplex PCR, and TCRdb's table has in-frame clones only and misses some. The sample lists around 130,000 clones, around four fifths occurring once. The material sequenced was PBMCs. The receptors here all came from a man aged 25 to 40 in good health and CMV-seronegative.

The rearrangement links TRBV10-1 to TRBJ2-7; TRBD1 aligns across 11 bases. Germline V lookup: CDR1 WNHNN, CDR2 SYGVQD (reference sequence). V shed 5 bases and J 4 bases; nucleotides not matched to a gene: 4. The CDR3 consists of 14 residues. This CDR3 is CASSIGQGAYEQYF. The CDR3 DNA reads as TGCGCCAGCAGTATAGGACAGGGGGCTTACGAGCAGTACTTC.

The rearrangement links TRBV2 to TRBJ1-2; D perhaps matches TRBD1 (6 bases). Germline values: CDR1 SNHLY, CDR2 FYNNEI. Trimming left V 8 bases short and J 1 base short, with 8 bases between. The CDR3 totals 12 residues. This chain's CDR3 is CASRDNNYGYTF. CDR3 bases: TGTGCCAGCCGGGACAATAACTATGGCTACACCTTC.

This rearrangement joins TRBV28 to TRBJ1-1; D gene unclear. Germline V gene sequence: CDR1 MDHEN, CDR2 SYDVKM. The CDR3 consists of 15 residues. V was clipped by 2 bases and J by 0 bases, with 10 bases between them. The CDR3 sequence is CASSLPGEMNTEAFF. In DNA form, the CDR3 reads TGTGCCAGCAGTTTACCTGGGGAGATGAACACTGAAGCTTTCTTT.

The CDR3: CASSFGPSGFFGNEQFF. In DNA form, the CDR3 reads TGTGCCAGCAGCTTTGGGCCTAGCGGGTTTTTTGGGAATGAGCAGTTCTTC. V is TRBV5-4 and J is TRBJ2-1; 8 positions agree with TRBD2. Looked up from germline, CDR1 is SGHNT and CDR2 is YYREEE (reference sequence). The CDR3 has 17 residues. Trimming took 2 bases from V and 7 from J; bases not matched to a gene: 14.

The V and J genes are TRBV5-6 and TRBJ2-5; 9 nucleotides agree with TRBD2. V gave up 4 bases and J gave up 4 bases; unmatched junction bases: 2. The CDR3 covers 13 residues. CDR1 and CDR2 (germline): SGHDT, YYEEEE. CDR3 amino acids: CASSEGLAETQYF. The DNA of the CDR3 is TGTGCCAGCAGCGAGGGACTAGCAGAGACCCAGTACTTC.

This chain links TRBV29-1 with TRBJ1-1; D is undetermined. Germline loops: CDR1 SQVTM, CDR2 ANQGSEA. Trimming took off 4 bases at V and 5 bases at J, with 8 bases between the two ends. The CDR3 consists of 11 residues. CDR3 in DNA: TGCAGCGTTGTTTATCTGACTGAAGCTTTCTTT. Encoded protein: CSVVYLTEAFF.

V usage is TRBV27 and J usage is TRBJ2-7, with 11 bases fitting TRBD2. The CDR3 runs 17 residues. V trimming: 0 bases; J trimming: 6 bases; junction bases outside the gene matches: 10. Germline CDR1 MNHEY, CDR2 SMNVEV (reference sequence). CDR3: CASSLSSDVLAGGEQYF. CDR3 coding DNA: TGTGCCAGCAGTTTATCGAGTGATGTGCTAGCGGGGGGCGAGCAGTACTTC.

The V call is TRBV9, the J call TRBJ1-2, with TRBD1 matching over 7 bases. The CDR3 spans 15 residues. After removal of 3 bases from V and 4 bases from J, the junction contained 9 bases not matched to a gene. The germline V gene encodes CDR1 SGDLS and CDR2 YYNGEE. The chain's CDR3 is CASSATGQDGYGYTF. The CDR3 DNA reads as TGTGCCAGCAGCGCGACAGGACAGGACGGCTATGGCTACACCTTC.

V usage is TRBV14 and J usage is TRBJ2-2; TRBD2 might be the D (5 bases). V lost 3 bases, J lost 3 bases, and 11 bases lay in between. This CDR3 spans 15 amino acids. Germline CDR1 SGHDN, CDR2 FVKESK. CDR3 loop: CASSHGSGHTGELFF. CDR3 bases: TGTGCCAGCAGCCACGGCAGCGGTCACACCGGGGAGCTGTTTTTT.

The V and J genes are TRBV7-2 and TRBJ2-7, with D unresolved. Germline V gene sequence: CDR1 SGHTA, CDR2 FQGNSA. This CDR3 contains 14 residues. Trimming pared 2 bases from V and 0 bases from J, leaving 8 bases between. CDR3 coding DNA: TGTGCCAGCAGCTTAATTAGGAGCTCCTACGAGCAGTACTTC. Its translation is CASSLIRSSYEQYF.

V is TRBV7-2 and J is TRBJ2-2, with a tentative D call TRBD1 (6 bases). Per germline, CDR1 SGHTA and CDR2 FQGNSA. V was clipped by 6 bases and J by 7 bases, with 15 bases between them. This CDR3 spans 14 amino acids. The DNA of the CDR3 is TGTGCCAGCAGTCCCCAGGGGCAGGTCGGGGAGCTGTTTTTT. Protein: CASSPQGQVGELFF.